What follows are 4 T cell receptor beta chains derived from one specimen sequenced in a study of blood T cell repertoires in COVID-19. Using immunoSEQ multiplex PCR, the repertoire was profiled, and TCRdb retains in-frame clones only, with some absent. The sample consists of some 250,000 clones, approximately 82% of them appearing once. The sequenced material came from PBMCs or T cells enriched from blood (not recorded which). The receptors derive from a man in his forties who had recovered from COVID-19.

The CDR3 reads CASLTGGSNQPQHF. CDR3 DNA: TGTGCCAGCCTCACGGGGGGTAGCAATCAGCCCCAGCATTTT. This chain uses TRBV28 with TRBJ1-5; D possibly corresponds to TRBD1 (5 bases). Germline lookup yields CDR1 MDHEN and CDR2 SYDVKM. The CDR3 has 14 residues. Between the trimmed V and J ends, which lost 8 bases and 0 bases, there was a span of 11 bases.

The rearrangement links TRBV6-5 to TRBJ2-1, with TRBD1 matching 8 bases. Trimming at V came to 9 bases and at J to 4 bases, leaving 5 bases not matched to a gene. The CDR3 spans 13 residues. Germline assignment: CDR1 MNHEY and CDR2 SVGAGI. The DNA of the CDR3 is TGTGCCAGTATGGACAGGGCATACAATGAGCAGTTCTTC. Translation: CASMDRAYNEQFF.

This chain uses TRBV28 with TRBJ2-3; 9 nucleotides align to TRBD1. Per germline, CDR1 MDHEN and CDR2 SYDVKM. The V gene end was trimmed by 6 bases and the J gene end by 5 bases; junction bases not matched to a gene: 12. The CDR3 consists of 16 residues. The CDR3 loop is CASRTPGQGYGDTQYF. CDR3 nucleotides: TGTGCCAGCAGAACTCCGGGACAGGGATATGGAGATACGCAGTATTTT. Complete variable domain (other parts from reference TRBV28 and TRBJ2-3): DVKVTQSSRYLVKRTGEKVFLECVQDMDHENMFWYRQDPGLGLRLIYFSYDVKMKEKGDIPEGYSVSREKKERFSLILESASTNQTSMYLCASRTPGQGYGDTQYFGPGTRLTVL.

The J gene is TRBJ1-5, the V gene TRBV29-1, with TRBD1 matching 7 bases. Germline trimming cut 7 bases from V and 5 bases from J; bases unmatched to any gene: 8. From germline, CDR1 is SQVTM and CDR2 ANQGSEA. The CDR3 is 13 amino acids. CDR3 protein: CSAATGRDQPQHF. The CDR3 DNA reads TGCAGCGCTGCGACAGGGCGGGATCAGCCCCAGCATTTT.